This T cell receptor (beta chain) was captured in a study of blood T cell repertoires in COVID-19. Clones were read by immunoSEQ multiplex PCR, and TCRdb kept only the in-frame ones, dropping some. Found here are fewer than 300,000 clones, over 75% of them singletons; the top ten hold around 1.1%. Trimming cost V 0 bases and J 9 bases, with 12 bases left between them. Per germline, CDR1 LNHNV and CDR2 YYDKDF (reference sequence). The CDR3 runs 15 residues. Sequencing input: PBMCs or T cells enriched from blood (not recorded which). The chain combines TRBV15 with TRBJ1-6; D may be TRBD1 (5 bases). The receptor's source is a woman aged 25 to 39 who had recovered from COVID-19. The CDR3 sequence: CATSRDTRVSSPLHF. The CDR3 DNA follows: TGTGCCACCAGCAGAGATACCAGGGTTAGTTCACCCCTCCACTTT.